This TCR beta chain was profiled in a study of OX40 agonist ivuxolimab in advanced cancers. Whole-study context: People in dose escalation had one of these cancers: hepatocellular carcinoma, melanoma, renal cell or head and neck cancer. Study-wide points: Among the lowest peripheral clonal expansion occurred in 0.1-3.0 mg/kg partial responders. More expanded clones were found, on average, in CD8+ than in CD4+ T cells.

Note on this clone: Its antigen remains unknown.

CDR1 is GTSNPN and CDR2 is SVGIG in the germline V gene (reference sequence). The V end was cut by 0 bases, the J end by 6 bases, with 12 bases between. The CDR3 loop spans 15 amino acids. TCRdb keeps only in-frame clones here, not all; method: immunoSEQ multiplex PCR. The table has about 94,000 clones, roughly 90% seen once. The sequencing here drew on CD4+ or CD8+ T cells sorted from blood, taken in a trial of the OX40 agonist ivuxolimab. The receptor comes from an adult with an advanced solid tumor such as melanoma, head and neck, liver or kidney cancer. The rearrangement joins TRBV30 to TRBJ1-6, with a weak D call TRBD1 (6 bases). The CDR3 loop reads CAWSVKTGANSPLHF. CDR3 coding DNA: TGTGCCTGGAGTGTTAAGACAGGCGCTAATTCACCCCTCCACTTT. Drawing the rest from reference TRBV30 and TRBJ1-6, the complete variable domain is SQTIHQWPATLVQPVGSPLSLECTVEGTSNPNLYWYRQAAGRGLQLLFYSVGIGQISSEVPQNLSASRPQDRQFILSSKKLLLSDSGFYLCAWSVKTGANSPLHFGNGTRLTVT.